This T cell receptor (beta chain) emerged from a study of OX40 agonist ivuxolimab in advanced cancers. At the level of the study: Males comprised 75% to 90% of the group, whose mean age was approximately 60 years (range 23 to 79).

The assay was immunoSEQ multiplex PCR, and TCRdb's table has in-frame clones only and misses some. The sample has 43,000 or so clones, about 86% seen once. Regarding the study as a whole: Normalized T-cell clonal expansion was also low in some nonresponders.

With regard to this clone: As yet, its antigen is unknown.

CDR1 LNHDA and CDR2 SQIVND come from the germline V gene (reference sequence). This CDR3 is 16 amino acids long. The ends lost 0 bases at V and 6 bases at J; junction bases unmatched: 6. This chain links TRBV19 with TRBJ2-3; 10 nucleotides line up with TRBD1. This TCR was sampled from an adult with an advanced solid tumor such as melanoma, head and neck, liver or kidney cancer. The material sequenced was CD4+ or CD8+ T cells sorted from blood, taken in a trial of the OX40 agonist ivuxolimab. Here the CDR3 reads CASSIEAGTGADTQYF. The DNA of the CDR3 is TGTGCCAGTAGTATAGAAGCCGGGACAGGGGCGGATACGCAGTATTTT.